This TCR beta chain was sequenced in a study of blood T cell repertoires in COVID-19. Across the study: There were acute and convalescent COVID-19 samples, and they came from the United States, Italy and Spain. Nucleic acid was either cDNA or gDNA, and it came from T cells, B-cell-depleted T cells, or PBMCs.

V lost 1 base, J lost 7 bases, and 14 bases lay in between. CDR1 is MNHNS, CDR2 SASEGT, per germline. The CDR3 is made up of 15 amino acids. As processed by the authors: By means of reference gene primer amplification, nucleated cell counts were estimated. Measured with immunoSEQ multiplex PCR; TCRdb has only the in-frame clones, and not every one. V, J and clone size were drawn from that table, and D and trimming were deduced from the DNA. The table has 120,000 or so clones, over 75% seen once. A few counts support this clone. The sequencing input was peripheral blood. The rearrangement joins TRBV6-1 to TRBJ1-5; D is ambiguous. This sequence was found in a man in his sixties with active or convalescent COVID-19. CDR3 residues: CASSEGPGKAQPQHF. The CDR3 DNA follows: TGTGCCAGCAGTGAAGGCCCGGGAAAAGCCCAGCCCCAGCATTTT.